Listed here are 32 T cell receptor beta chains from one sample, sequenced in a study of blood T cells in healthy people across ages (dated by TCRdb to about 2015). Library generation was performed with 5' RACE. Instrument on record: Illumina HiSeq 2500. The second PCR ran for about 7 to 11 cycles and used a J-beta primer mix along with a sample-barcoded 5' primer. TCRdb reprocessing: public reads trimmed at Q25 with fastp, clones called with MiXCR, in-frame beta chains kept. Rows with a matching CDR3 protein are joined into one entry that keeps the most common DNA and genes. Recorded for this sample are approximately 600,000 distinct CDR3 sequences; 58% of them occurred a single time. The ten largest account for approximately 40% of the sample. The specimen sequenced was blood. The receptors shown here come from a man aged 55 to 70 in good health.

The chain carries TRBV29-1 and TRBJ1-4; 9 bases line up with TRBD1. This CDR3 has 13 residues. Germline V CDR1 and CDR2: SQVTM, ANQGSEA. V lost 7 bases to trimming and J lost 8 bases; unmatched junction nucleotides: 8. The CDR3: CSAQGARGEKLFF. The CDR3 nucleotides read TGCAGCGCACAGGGGGCGCGTGGAGAAAAACTGTTTTTT.

This clonotype was seen only a few times. The chain couples TRBV2 to TRBJ1-5; no definite D call. Trimming took off 2 bases at V and 4 bases at J, with 9 bases between the two ends. This CDR3 region has 14 residues. Germline assignment: CDR1 SNHLY and CDR2 FYNNEI. DNA for the CDR3: TGTGCCAGCAGTGAAACCACCACTAATCAGCCCCAGCATTTT. Its translation is CASSETTTNQPQHF.

This chain connects TRBV5-6 to TRBJ1-1; a weak D match, TRBD1 (6 bases). Germline V gene lookup returns CDR1 SGHDT and CDR2 YYEEEE. The CDR3 runs to 17 residues. The V and J ends lost 0 bases and 0 bases respectively, with 15 bases between them. The CDR3 spells CASSLVLTRGMNTEAFF. The CDR3 region has the DNA TGTGCCAGCAGCTTGGTCCTGACAAGGGGGATGAACACTGAAGCTTTCTTT.

V usage is TRBV9 and J usage is TRBJ1-3; a possible D gene is TRBD1 (6 bases). V gave up 3 bases and J gave up 4 bases, with 17 bases separating them. The CDR3 runs 16 residues. CDR1 is SGDLS and CDR2 is YYNGEE in the germline V gene. The CDR3 bases are TGTGCCAGCAGCGCAACGGGTACAGGGATAGGAAACACCATATATTTT. It encodes CASSATGTGIGNTIYF.

This clonotype has more than one count but fewer than ten. In DNA form, the CDR3 reads TGTGCCAGCGGGGCGAGCTCCTACGAGCAGTACTTC. Residues: CASGASSYEQYF. J is TRBJ2-7 and V is TRBV2; the D gene is possibly TRBD1 (5 bases). Per germline, CDR1 SNHLY and CDR2 FYNNEI. The V end was cut by 8 bases, the J end by 0 bases, with 8 bases between. The CDR3 length is 12 residues.

This chain joins TRBV12-3 or TRBV12-4 and TRBJ1-1; a weak D match, TRBD1 (6 bases). V lost 8 bases, J lost 3 bases, and 16 bases lay in between. The CDR3 has 14 residues. CDR3 sequence reads: CASQAIGGDTEAFF. CDR3 in DNA: TGTGCCAGCCAGGCGATAGGGGGGGACACTGAAGCTTTCTTT.

CDR3 loop: CSAGRTTGVGETQYF. CDR3 DNA: TGCAGTGCCGGAAGGACGACAGGGGTCGGGGAGACCCAGTACTTC. The gene calls are TRBV20-1 and TRBJ2-4; TRBD1 agrees at 8 bases. Near its end, the DNA agrees better with TRBJ2-5, so the J call may be wrong. This CDR3 has 15 residues. Germline V CDR1 and CDR2: DFQATT, SNEGSKA (reference sequence).

The rearrangement joins TRBV11-2 to TRBJ1-2, with a weak D call TRBD1 (6 bases). Trimming shortened V by 1 base and J by 3 bases, and 9 bases separated the two germline ends. This CDR3 spans 14 amino acids. The V gene's germline CDR1 is SGHAT and CDR2 FQNNGV. The CDR3 region is CASSLAGVHYGYTF. The CDR3 nucleotides are TGTGCCAGCAGCTTAGCAGGGGTTCACTATGGCTACACCTTC.

The gene calls are TRBV5-1 and TRBJ1-4; unclear D gene. This CDR3 is 14 amino acids long. Between the trimmed V and J ends, which lost 0 bases and 8 bases, there was a span of 11 bases. Germline V CDR1 and CDR2: SGHRS, YFSETQ. The CDR3 loop is CASSLDTTREKLFF. The CDR3 nucleotides read TGCGCCAGCAGCTTGGATACCACCCGAGAAAAACTGTTTTTT.

The CDR3 bases are TGTGCCAGCAGTTTAGCCGGGACTAGCGGGGAGGCTACGTTCTTC. This gives the protein CASSLAGTSGEATFF. The chain couples TRBV12-3 or TRBV12-4 to TRBJ2-1, with 13 positions matching TRBD2. The J segment lost 15 bases and the V segment lost 0 bases, leaving 8 bases of the junction unmatched. There are 15 residues in the CDR3.

This rearrangement joins TRBV20-1 to TRBJ2-1, with 11 bases identical to TRBD2. This CDR3 contains 14 residues. Germline CDR1 and CDR2: DFQATT and SNEGSKA (reference sequence). The junction had 10 bases not matched to a gene; V was cut back by 6 bases and J by 9 bases. The CDR3 DNA follows: TGCAGTGCGGTCCCGGCTAGCGGGGGGTGTGAGCAGTTCTTC. The encoded protein is CSAVPASGGCEQFF.

This clonotype was seen more than once but under ten times. The chain combines TRBV27 with TRBJ1-2; TRBD1 might be the D (6 bases). This CDR3 contains 14 residues. Germline-derived CDR1 and CDR2 are MNHEY and SMNVEV (reference sequence). V gave up 6 bases and J gave up 5 bases, with 16 bases separating them. As DNA, the CDR3 is TGTGCCAGCAGAGATCACCCAGGGGATTATGGCTACACCTTC. Residues: CASRDHPGDYGYTF.

This clonotype turned up a few times. The chain links TRBV2 to TRBJ2-5; 9 positions match TRBD2. The CDR3 runs to 15 residues. Germline CDR1 is SNHLY and CDR2 is FYNNEI. Unmatched junction bases numbered 12, after V lost 2 bases and J lost 11 bases. The CDR3 region is CASSETGLANNEQYF. Here the CDR3 DNA reads TGTGCCAGCAGTGAAACTGGACTAGCGAACAATGAGCAGTACTTC.

This clonotype was observed a handful of times. This chain joins TRBV13 and TRBJ2-6; 7 nucleotides match TRBD1. CDR1 PRHDT and CDR2 FYEKMQ come from the germline V gene (reference sequence). The V segment lost 5 bases and the J segment 2 bases; nucleotides outside the gene matches: 6. This CDR3 comprises 16 residues. The CDR3 is CASSQGQLPGANVLTF. The DNA of the CDR3 is TGTGCCAGCAGCCAGGGACAGTTGCCTGGGGCCAACGTCCTGACTTTC.

CDR3 loop: CASSLNDNYGYTF. The CDR3 bases are TGCGCCAGCAGCTTAAACGATAACTATGGCTACACCTTC. The chain carries TRBV5-1 and TRBJ1-2, with unresolved D. V lost 2 bases and J lost 1, with 6 bases in between. There are 13 residues in the CDR3. Germline lookup yields CDR1 SGHRS and CDR2 YFSETQ.

CDR3: CASSLVGENYGYTF. The CDR3 region has the DNA TGCGCCAGCAGCTTGGTAGGGGAGAACTATGGCTACACCTTC. This chain links TRBV5-1 with TRBJ1-2; D possibly corresponds to TRBD1 (5 bases). Germline assignment: CDR1 SGHRS and CDR2 YFSETQ. The CDR3 has 14 amino acids. The V end lost 0 bases, the J end lost 2 bases, and 8 bases lay between the germline ends.

The chain has TRBV7-2 and TRBJ2-5, with 13 bases fitting TRBD2. Germline V lookup: CDR1 SGHTA, CDR2 FQGNSA. V was pared by 0 bases and J by 0 bases, with 1 base of the junction left unmatched. The CDR3 loop spans 17 amino acids. The CDR3, as DNA: TGTGCCAGCAGCTTAGCACTAGCGGGGGGGTACCAAGAGACCCAGTACTTC. Its protein product is CASSLALAGGYQETQYF.

The rearrangement links TRBV10-3 to TRBJ2-1, with 11 bases matching TRBD2. The length of the CDR3 is 16 residues. The V segment lost 1 base and the J segment 5 bases; nucleotides outside the gene matches: 4. The V gene's germline CDR1 is ENHRY and CDR2 SYGVKD. CDR3 amino acids: CAISEWGLAENNEQFF. CDR3 in DNA: TGTGCCATCAGTGAGTGGGGACTAGCGGAAAACAATGAGCAGTTCTTC.

The rearrangement links TRBV20-1 to TRBJ2-3, with TRBD2 matching 14 bases. The CDR3 consists of 18 residues. Per the germline V gene, CDR1 is DFQATT and CDR2 is SNEGSKA (reference sequence). V lost 4 bases to trimming and J lost 5 bases; unmatched junction nucleotides: 14. The CDR3 is CSANGGTGTSGGVDTQYF. The DNA for the CDR3 is TGCAGTGCTAACGGGGGAACAGGGACTAGCGGGGGCGTAGATACGCAGTATTTT.

This chain links TRBV21-1 with TRBJ2-7. TRBV21-1 has pseudogene status. The CDR3 has 14 residues. The CDR3 here is CASSKWRDSHEQYF. DNA of the CDR3: TGTGCCAGCAGCAAATGGCGGGACTCCCACGAGCAGTACTTC.

V is TRBV9 and J is TRBJ2-3, with 7 bases lining up with TRBD2. The CDR3 runs 16 residues. Germline CDR1 and CDR2: SGDLS and YYNGEE. With V trimmed by 0 bases and J by 0 bases, 4 bases remained unmatched. The CDR3 region is CASSVATGGSTDTQYF. As DNA, the CDR3 is TGTGCCAGCAGCGTAGCTACGGGGGGAAGCACAGATACGCAGTATTTT.

This rearrangement joins TRBV12-3 or TRBV12-4 to TRBJ2-6; D unclear. The CDR3 loop spans 13 amino acids. Trimming pared 11 bases from V and 2 bases from J, leaving 10 bases between. The CDR3 DNA follows: TGTGCCGGACGATCCACTGGGGCCAACGTCCTGACTTTC. This sequence encodes CAGRSTGANVLTF.

The chain is built from TRBV11-2 and TRBJ2-5, with TRBD1 identical over 7 bases. Trimming cost V 1 base and J 5 bases; bases outside gene matches: 4. Per the germline V gene, CDR1 is SGHAT and CDR2 is FQNNGV. The CDR3 contains 14 residues. CDR3 nucleotide sequence: TGTGCCAGCAGCTTAGCCCAGGGGGAGGAGACCCAGTACTTC. Amino acids: CASSLAQGEETQYF.

In this sample, this clonotype turned up a few times. The genes are TRBV2 and TRBJ2-7; TRBD2 matches 10 bases. Germline-derived CDR1 and CDR2 are SNHLY and FYNNEI. The V gene end was trimmed by 2 bases and the J gene end by 3 bases; junction bases not matched to a gene: 7. This CDR3 is 16 amino acids long. CDR3 DNA: TGTGCCAGCAGTGAAATAGCGGGGGGCCCTATCTACGAGCAGTACTTC. Translation gives CASSEIAGGPIYEQYF.

The V call is TRBV10-3, the J call TRBJ2-6; 12 positions match TRBD1. V shed 11 bases, J shed 2 bases, and the junction held 4 bases outside the gene matches. CDR3 length: 15 residues. CDR1 and CDR2 (germline): ENHRY, SYGVKD. For the CDR3, the DNA is TGTGCCGTTGGGACAGGGGGCACTGGGGCCAACGTCCTGACTTTC. This codes for CAVGTGGTGANVLTF.

V gene TRBV12-3 or TRBV12-4 combines with J gene TRBJ1-2; perhaps TRBD1 as D (5 bases). The CDR3 spans 15 residues. Between the trimmed V and J ends, which lost 7 bases and 5 bases, there was a span of 20 bases. The CDR3 reads CASTPVGRGAYGYTF. CDR3 bases: TGTGCCAGCACTCCAGTGGGGCGAGGGGCGTATGGCTACACCTTC.

The V call is TRBV12-3 or TRBV12-4, the J call TRBJ1-2; D perhaps matches TRBD1 (5 bases). Trimming left V 6 bases short and J 3 bases short, with 14 bases between. The CDR3 totals 14 residues. Written as DNA, the CDR3 is TGTGCCAGCAGCCTCACGCCGGGGGACTATGGCTACACCTTC. Protein: CASSLTPGDYGYTF.

V gene TRBV7-2 combines with J gene TRBJ2-7; 7 bases fit TRBD2. The J call may be faulty, since TRBJ2-5 better matches the DNA end. The CDR3 runs to 16 residues. The V gene's germline CDR1 is SGHTA and CDR2 FQGNSA. As DNA, the CDR3 is TGTGCCAGCAGCTTAGATCTAGCTAGCGGCCAAGAGACCCAGTACTTC. It translates to CASSLDLASGQETQYF.

V usage is TRBV5-5 and J usage is TRBJ2-5; D uncertain. The DNA matches TRBJ2-7 better at its end, which makes the J call doubtful. The V gene's germline CDR1 is SGHKS and CDR2 YYEKEE (reference sequence). The CDR3 has 14 amino acids. DNA for the CDR3: TGTGCCAGCAGCTTGGTAGATGGACCCTACGAGCAGTACTTC. It specifies CASSLVDGPYEQYF.

The chain couples TRBV27 to TRBJ2-5; 11 bases fit TRBD2. In germline, CDR1 is MNHEY, CDR2 SMNVEV (reference sequence). The CDR3 consists of 16 residues. The V gene end was trimmed by 2 bases and the J gene end by 5 bases; junction bases not matched to a gene: 7. The chain's CDR3 is CASSLGIAGGPETQYF. Written as DNA, the CDR3 is TGTGCCAGCAGTTTAGGGATAGCGGGGGGGCCGGAGACCCAGTACTTC.

The table lists this clonotype with a count of one. This chain joins TRBV18 and TRBJ2-7, with D tentatively TRBD1 (5 bases). The CDR3 is made up of 15 amino acids. V was cut by 0 bases and J by 3 bases, with 12 bases left in between. Per the germline V gene, CDR1 is KGHSH and CDR2 is LQKENI. The CDR3 region has the DNA TGTGCCAGCTCACCACCGAGTCAGGGTTTCTACGAGCAGTACTTC. Translating gives CASSPPSQGFYEQYF.

This clonotype was detected only a few times. The CDR3 loop reads CASSLEATSSYNEQFF. CDR3 sequence (DNA): TGTGCCAGCAGCTTAGAAGCTACCTCCTCCTACAATGAGCAGTTCTTC. The chain couples TRBV7-2 to TRBJ2-1; D not resolved. The CDR3 totals 16 residues. Per germline, CDR1 SGHTA and CDR2 FQGNSA. Trimming took off 1 base at V and 0 bases at J, with 10 bases between the two ends.